These 21 T cell receptor beta chains were all obtained from the same sample, sequenced in a study of identical twins. One entry per CDR3 protein results from TCRdb running MiXCR on the 5' RACE reads. This table has approximately 700,000 distinct CDR3 sequences, 6.1% appearing once. Input material: naive T cells sorted from blood. The receptors originated from a young man in good health.

This clonotype was detected ten times or more. The V gene is TRBV12-3 or TRBV12-4, the J gene TRBJ1-1; 8 bases are a match to TRBD1. V lost 3 bases and J lost 4; bases outside the gene matches: 10. The CDR3 length is 16 residues. In nucleotides, the CDR3 is TGTGCCAGCAGTTTTTCGGACAGGGTACGGATCACTGAAGCTTTCTTT. Its protein is CASSFSDRVRITEAFF.

This clonotype has only a few counts. The chain uses TRBV18 and TRBJ1-2; D call uncertain. Germline V lookup: CDR1 KGHSH, CDR2 LQKENI. Trimming removed 3 bases from V and 4 bases from J, with 15 bases in between. The CDR3 spans 15 residues. The CDR3 is CASSPSPGNAYGYTF. In DNA, the CDR3 is TGTGCCAGCTCACCCAGCCCGGGAAACGCCTATGGCTACACCTTC.

This clonotype was seen repeatedly, ten times or more. V gene TRBV9 combines with J gene TRBJ2-1; D unresolved. This CDR3 has 15 residues. Trimming stripped 0 bases from V and 2 bases from J, with 9 bases between. From germline, CDR1 is SGDLS and CDR2 YYNGEE. The CDR3 nucleotides read TGTGCCAGCAGCGTAGAGGCCTTTACCTACAATGAGCAGTTCTTC. It codes for CASSVEAFTYNEQFF. Variable domain in full (rest from reference TRBV9 and TRBJ2-1): DSGVTQTPKHLITATGQRVTLRCSPRSGDLSVYWYQQSLDQGLQFLIQYYNGEERAKGNILERFSAQQFPDLHSELNLSSLELGDSALYFCASSVEAFTYNEQFFGPGTRLTVL.

This clonotype appeared many times. The chain links TRBV25-1 to TRBJ1-4; D not resolved. The CDR3 consists of 16 residues. The V end lost 0 bases, the J end lost 1 base, and 9 bases lay between the germline ends. Germline V lookup: CDR1 MGHDK, CDR2 SYGVNS. CDR3 loop: CASSEYGVGTNEKLFF. The DNA of the CDR3 is TGTGCCAGCAGTGAATACGGGGTGGGAACTAATGAAAAACTGTTTTTT.

This clonotype has at least ten counts. This chain connects TRBV12-3 or TRBV12-4 to TRBJ2-2, with 8 bases fitting TRBD1. The CDR3 covers 15 residues. The V segment lost 1 base and the J segment 3 bases; nucleotides outside the gene matches: 1. The CDR3 DNA reads TGTGCCAGCAGTTTAGGGACAGGGTACACCGGGGAGCTGTTTTTT. Translating it yields CASSLGTGYTGELFF.

This clonotype was seen a handful of times. V is TRBV18 and J is TRBJ2-3; 8 bases are a match to TRBD1. CDR3 length equals 12 residues. J lost 5 bases, V lost 6 bases, and 1 base had no gene match. Germline CDR1 KGHSH, CDR2 LQKENI. The CDR3: CASSDRGDTQYF. In nucleotides, the CDR3 is TGTGCCAGCTCTGACAGGGGAGATACGCAGTATTTT.

This clonotype was observed many times. J is TRBJ2-2 and V is TRBV20-1; the match to TRBD2 covers 8 bases. The CDR3 extends over 14 amino acids. V lost 3 bases and J lost 5; bases outside the gene matches: 5. Germline CDR1 and CDR2: DFQATT and SNEGSKA (reference sequence). Here the CDR3 DNA reads TGCAGTGCTAGGATGGCTAGCGGGACCGGGGAGCTGTTTTTT. Translating gives CSARMASGTGELFF.

This clonotype appeared many times. The chain is built from TRBV24-1 and TRBJ2-1; D may be TRBD1 (6 bases). CDR3 length: 16 amino acids. Germline V lookup: CDR1 KGHDR, CDR2 SFDVKD. V was cut by 4 bases and J by 9 bases, with 21 bases left in between. The CDR3 spells CATSDLDRHTLTEQFF. As DNA, the CDR3 is TGTGCCACCAGTGACCTCGACAGGCATACCCTCACTGAGCAGTTCTTC.

This clonotype occurred many times. V usage is TRBV24-1 and J usage is TRBJ2-7; D gene unclear. The V and J ends lost 1 base and 6 bases respectively, with 12 bases between them. The length of the CDR3 is 14 residues. Germline assignment: CDR1 KGHDR and CDR2 SFDVKD. This chain's CDR3 is CATSDFRSPGEQYF. The CDR3 region has the DNA TGTGCCACCAGTGATTTCAGATCACCGGGCGAGCAGTACTTC.

Comments on this clonotype: A much larger clone differs from this one at a single base, so this may be a read error. The CDR3 here is CASSWTFLGETQYF. CDR3 nucleotide sequence: TGTGCCAGCAGTTGGACATTTCTAGGCGAGACCCAGTACTTC. The chain uses TRBV28 and TRBJ2-5; tentative D call: TRBD1 (5 bases). CDR3 length equals 14 residues. Between the trimmed V and J ends, which lost 4 bases and 5 bases, there was a span of 14 bases. Germline loops: CDR1 MDHEN, CDR2 SYDVKM.

This clonotype was recorded many times. The rearrangement links TRBV19 to TRBJ2-1; 9 positions agree with TRBD2. V was pared by 3 bases and J by 2 bases, with 8 bases of the junction left unmatched. Germline V CDR1 and CDR2: LNHDA, SQIVND (reference sequence). The CDR3 is 17 residues long. The CDR3 spells CASSMSLASGTYNEQFF. The CDR3 DNA is TGTGCCAGTAGTATGTCGTTGGCTAGCGGGACCTACAATGAGCAGTTCTTC.

DNA for the CDR3: TGCAGTGCTCCCATCGGACGGACTAATTCACCCCTCCACTTT. Protein product: CSAPIGRTNSPLHF. This rearrangement joins TRBV20-1 to TRBJ1-6; D is uncertain. The CDR3 has 14 amino acids. CDR1 and CDR2 (germline): DFQATT, SNEGSKA (reference sequence). V was shortened by 5 bases and J by 6 bases, with 14 bases between the two germline ends.

This clonotype was picked up many times. The chain is built from TRBV20-1 and TRBJ2-1, with 13 bases matching TRBD2. V lost 6 bases and J lost 7; bases outside the gene matches: 6. The CDR3 is made up of 14 amino acids. The V gene's germline CDR1 is DFQATT and CDR2 SNEGSKA (reference sequence). CDR3 protein: CSAAGTSGTNEQFF. CDR3 coding DNA: TGCAGTGCGGCCGGGACTAGCGGGACGAATGAGCAGTTCTTC.

This clonotype was observed at least ten times. CDR3 region: CASSLQGAVTGELFF. CDR3 sequence (DNA): TGTGCCAGCAGTTTACAGGGGGCGGTCACCGGGGAGCTGTTTTTT. The chain combines TRBV12-3 or TRBV12-4 with TRBJ2-2; 8 nucleotides agree with TRBD1. V lost 2 bases, J lost 4 bases, and 3 bases stayed unmatched. The CDR3 has 15 residues.

This clonotype was seen a few times. The genes are TRBV7-2 and TRBJ2-1, with D hard to call. The CDR3 runs 14 residues. Germline CDR1 reads SGHTA; CDR2 reads FQGNSA. Trimming took 1 base from V and 8 from J, leaving 12 bases between them. Here the CDR3 DNA reads TGTGCCAGCAGCTTAGGTCTGGATAGGGATGAGCAGTTCTTC. Translated: CASSLGLDRDEQFF.

This clonotype came up many times. The gene calls are TRBV20-1 and TRBJ1-1, with D hard to call. The V and J ends lost 3 bases and 6 bases respectively, with 20 bases between them. CDR1 is DFQATT, CDR2 SNEGSKA, per germline (reference sequence). The CDR3 spans 15 residues. CDR3 in amino acids: CSARNPGAWIAEAFF. CDR3 coding DNA: TGCAGTGCTAGGAATCCGGGAGCCTGGATTGCTGAAGCTTTCTTT.

This clonotype was recorded a few times. The chain combines TRBV30 with TRBJ2-1; 9 bases are shared with TRBD2. The CDR3 contains 15 residues. Looked up from germline, CDR1 is GTSNPN and CDR2 is SVGIG (reference sequence). V lost 0 bases to trimming and J lost 4 bases; unmatched junction nucleotides: 4. This CDR3 is CAWSVGLASYNEQFF. CDR3 bases: TGTGCCTGGAGTGTAGGACTAGCGTCGTACAATGAGCAGTTCTTC.

At least ten counts were recorded for this clonotype. The CDR3 coding sequence is TGTGCCAGCAGCTTTTCCCCCGCGAATGAGCAGTTCTTC. Translation gives CASSFSPANEQFF. The chain is built from TRBV7-8 and TRBJ2-1; D is ambiguous. The CDR3 is 13 residues long. Germline lookup yields CDR1 SGHVS and CDR2 FQNEAQ. The V end was cut by 3 bases, the J end by 7 bases, with 10 bases between.

This clonotype was seen repeatedly, ten times or more. The rearrangement joins TRBV20-1 to TRBJ2-5; D may be TRBD1 (5 bases). Trimming removed 2 bases at V and 2 bases at J, with 15 bases between. Germline V CDR1 and CDR2: DFQATT, SNEGSKA (reference sequence). This CDR3 comprises 15 residues. This CDR3 reads CSARWQGWWQETQYF. The CDR3, as DNA: TGCAGTGCTAGATGGCAGGGATGGTGGCAAGAGACCCAGTACTTC.

The table lists this clonotype with a few counts. The chain links TRBV6-5 to TRBJ2-7; D perhaps matches TRBD2 (5 bases). The CDR3 consists of 17 residues. Germline V gene sequence: CDR1 MNHEY, CDR2 SVGAGI. Trimming left V 0 bases short and J 3 bases short, with 18 bases between. This CDR3 is CASSYSAPRAGGYEQYF. The CDR3 DNA reads TGTGCCAGCAGTTACTCAGCCCCCCGGGCGGGTGGCTACGAGCAGTACTTC.

This clonotype appeared many times. CDR3 residues: CSARGPAYGETQYF. As DNA, the CDR3 is TGCAGTGCTAGGGGGCCAGCGTACGGCGAGACCCAGTACTTC. The V gene is TRBV20-1, the J gene TRBJ2-5; D possibly corresponds to TRBD1 (5 bases). Looked up from germline, CDR1 is DFQATT and CDR2 is SNEGSKA (reference sequence). V lost 3 bases and J lost 5, with 16 bases in between. The CDR3 loop spans 14 amino acids.